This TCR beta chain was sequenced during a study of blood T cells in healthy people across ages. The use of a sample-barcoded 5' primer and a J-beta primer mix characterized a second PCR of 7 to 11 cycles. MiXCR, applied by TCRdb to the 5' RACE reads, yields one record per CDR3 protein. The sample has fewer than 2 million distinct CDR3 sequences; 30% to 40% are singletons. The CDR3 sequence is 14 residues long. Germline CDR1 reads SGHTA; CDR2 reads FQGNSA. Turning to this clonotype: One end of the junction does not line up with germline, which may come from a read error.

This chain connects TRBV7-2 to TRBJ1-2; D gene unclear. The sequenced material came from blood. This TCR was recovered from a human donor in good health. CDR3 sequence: CAGRKAPLGNGYTF. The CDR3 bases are TGTGCCGGCAGAAAGGCCCCTCTTGGGAATGGCTACACCTTC.